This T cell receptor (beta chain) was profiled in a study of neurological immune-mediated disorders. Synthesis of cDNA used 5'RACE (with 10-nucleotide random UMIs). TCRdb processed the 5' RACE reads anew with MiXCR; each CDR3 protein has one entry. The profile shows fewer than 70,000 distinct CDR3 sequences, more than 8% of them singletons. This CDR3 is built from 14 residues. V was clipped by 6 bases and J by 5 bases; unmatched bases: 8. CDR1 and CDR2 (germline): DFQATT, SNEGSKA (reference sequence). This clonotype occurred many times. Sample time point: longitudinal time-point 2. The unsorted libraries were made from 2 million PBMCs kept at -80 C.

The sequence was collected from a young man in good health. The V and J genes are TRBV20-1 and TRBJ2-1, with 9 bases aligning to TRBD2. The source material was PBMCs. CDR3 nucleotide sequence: TGCAGTGCCGTAGCGGGAGTCCCCAACAATGAGCAGTTCTTC. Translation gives CSAVAGVPNNEQFF.